The 32 T cell receptor beta chains in this list originate from one sample, sequenced in a study of CD8+ T cells in alopecia areata. As the sequencing template, cDNA was produced by extracting RNA and reverse transcribing it. Sequencing used immunoSEQ multiplex PCR; TCRdb keeps in-frame clones, though not all of them. Of some 170,000 clones in the sample, 50% to 70% were seen once. The specimen comprised CD4+ T cells sorted from blood, sampled at week 0. The receptors were sampled from a human donor with alopecia areata.

The chain carries TRBV15 and TRBJ2-3; D call uncertain. Germline V lookup: CDR1 LNHNV, CDR2 YYDKDF (reference sequence). Trimming pared 0 bases from V and 8 bases from J, leaving 9 bases between. The CDR3 spans 13 residues. This CDR3 is CATSRDTTGTQYF. CDR3 sequence (DNA): TGTGCCACCAGCAGAGATACCACCGGTACGCAGTATTTT.

The chain employs TRBV2 and TRBJ2-7; tentatively, D is TRBD1 or TRBD2 (5 bases each). Deletions cut 5 bases from V and 0 bases from J, with 17 bases between. Germline V gene data show CDR1 as SNHLY and CDR2 as FYNNEI. CDR3 size: 16 residues. CDR3 sequence: CASSTRDLFSSYEQYF. CDR3 in DNA: TGTGCCAGCAGTACCCGGGACCTTTTCAGCTCCTACGAGCAGTACTTC.

Comment on this clone: The sample carries other DNA sequences with the same CDR3. The chain couples TRBV30 to TRBJ1-1, with D perhaps matching TRBD1 (5 bases). V dropped 0 bases and J dropped 2 bases, with 7 bases sitting between them. The CDR3 spans 13 residues. CDR1 and CDR2 (germline): GTSNPN, SVGIG (reference sequence). CDR3 sequence: CAWSVQANTEAFF. The DNA of the CDR3 is TGTGCCTGGAGTGTACAGGCAAACACTGAAGCTTTCTTT. Full variable domain (outside the CDR3, taken from reference TRBV30 and TRBJ1-1): SQTIHQWPATLVQPVGSPLSLECTVEGTSNPNLYWYRQAAGRGLQLLFYSVGIGQISSEVPQNLSASRPQDRQFILSSKKLLLSDSGFYLCAWSVQANTEAFFGQGTRLTVV.

V gene TRBV29-1 combines with J gene TRBJ1-2; the match to TRBD1 covers 7 bases. The germline V gene has CDR1 SQVTM and CDR2 ANQGSEA. The CDR3 totals 17 residues. V dropped 0 bases and J dropped 5; count of bases not matched to a gene: 15. CDR3 residues: CSVEDLQESAGGYGYTF. The CDR3 DNA reads TGCAGCGTTGAAGATCTTCAGGAATCGGCAGGGGGTTATGGCTACACCTTC.

A few counts support this clone. The same CDR3 arises from other DNA sequences in this sample as well. CDR3 DNA: TGCGCCAGCAGCTTGGTTGTGGGGCCCTACAATGAGCAGTTCTTC. It specifies CASSLVVGPYNEQFF. This chain links TRBV5-1 with TRBJ2-1, with D possibly matching TRBD1 (5 bases). V lost 0 bases to trimming and J lost 2 bases, with 9 bases between them. The length of the CDR3 is 15 residues. Germline V CDR1 and CDR2: SGHRS, YFSETQ.

The chain uses TRBV6-5 and TRBJ2-7; D is perhaps TRBD1 or TRBD2 (5 bases each). The length of the CDR3 is 13 residues. Trimming removed 5 bases from V and 4 bases from J, with 12 bases in between. CDR1 is MNHEY and CDR2 is SVGAGI in the germline V gene. The DNA for the CDR3 is TGTGCCAGCAGTGACCCGGGACCATACGAGCAGTACTTC. It codes for CASSDPGPYEQYF.

V is TRBV30 and J is TRBJ1-3; D is unresolved. CDR3 length: 17 residues. CDR1 GTSNPN and CDR2 SVGIG come from the germline V gene (reference sequence). V lost 2 bases, J lost 6 bases, and 23 bases lay in between. DNA for the CDR3: TGTGCCTGGAGTCCCGTTCCCCTCTTGCTCCTACCAAACACCATATATTTT. Protein: CAWSPVPLLLLPNTIYF. The full variable domain, in which reference TRBV30 and TRBJ1-3 provide the parts outside the CDR3, is SQTIHQWPATLVQPVGSPLSLECTVEGTSNPNLYWYRQAAGRGLQLLFYSVGIGQISSEVPQNLSASRPQDRQFILSSKKLLLSDSGFYLCAWSPVPLLLLPNTIYFGEGSWLTVV.

The rearrangement joins TRBV9 to TRBJ1-3; D is unresolved. From germline, CDR1 is SGDLS and CDR2 YYNGEE. Trimming took off 4 bases at V and 4 bases at J, with 15 bases between the two ends. The CDR3 loop spans 15 amino acids. CDR3 residues: CASSPRGEAGNTIYF. For the CDR3, the DNA is TGTGCCAGCAGCCCGCGCGGAGAAGCCGGAAACACCATATATTTT.

This clone was seen more than once but under ten times. The V gene is TRBV10-3, the J gene TRBJ1-4; D unresolved. V lost 10 bases to trimming and J lost 3 bases, with 12 bases between them. CDR1 ENHRY and CDR2 SYGVKD come from the germline V gene. This CDR3 has 13 amino acids. The CDR3 sequence: CATGRSPNEKLFF. CDR3 nucleotide sequence: TGTGCCACCGGGCGCAGTCCTAATGAAAAACTGTTTTTT.

The chain joins TRBV5-1 to TRBJ1-5; TRBD1 aligns across 7 bases. CDR1 and CDR2 from the germline V gene are SGHRS and YFSETQ. The CDR3 has 16 residues. With V trimmed by 6 bases and J by 0 bases, 9 bases remained unmatched. Here the CDR3 reads CASTQMTGISNQPQHF. In DNA, the CDR3 is TGCGCCAGCACCCAAATGACAGGGATTAGCAATCAGCCCCAGCATTTT.

The V call is TRBV25-1, the J call TRBJ1-6; 8 bases line up with TRBD1. CDR3 length: 15 amino acids. V lost 5 bases to trimming and J lost 10 bases; unmatched junction nucleotides: 10. Germline V gives CDR1 MGHDK, CDR2 SYGVNS. CDR3 DNA sequence: TGTGCCAGCAGTCCCCTGACAGGGGCCAGCTCACCCCTCCACTTT. Translated: CASSPLTGASSPLHF.

V gene TRBV29-1 combines with J gene TRBJ1-5; D remains unclear. V was cut by 7 bases and J by 3 bases, with 10 bases left in between. CDR3 length: 12 residues. Germline V gene data show CDR1 as SQVTM and CDR2 as ANQGSEA. The CDR3: CSAQGPNQPQHF. In DNA form, the CDR3 reads TGCAGCGCCCAAGGACCCAATCAGCCCCAGCATTTT.

The chain is built from TRBV9 and TRBJ2-1; TRBD2 matches at 8 bases. Per the germline V gene, CDR1 is SGDLS and CDR2 is YYNGEE. The CDR3 is made up of 16 amino acids. The ends lost 0 bases at V and 7 bases at J; junction bases unmatched: 9. CDR3 protein: CASSVAWRGEVNEQFF. The CDR3 DNA is TGTGCCAGCAGCGTAGCGTGGCGGGGGGAAGTAAATGAGCAGTTCTTC.

The gene calls are TRBV9 and TRBJ2-6; D not resolved. Germline assignment: CDR1 SGDLS and CDR2 YYNGEE. V lost 3 bases and J 1 base, leaving 8 bases between the germline ends. CDR3 length equals 15 residues. The CDR3 protein is CASSATGSGANVLTF. The CDR3 nucleotides read TGTGCCAGCAGCGCCACCGGATCTGGGGCCAACGTCCTGACTTTC. Supplemented by reference TRBV9 and TRBJ2-6, the full variable domain reads DSGVTQTPKHLITATGQRVTLRCSPRSGDLSVYWYQQSLDQGLQFLIQYYNGEERAKGNILERFSAQQFPDLHSELNLSSLELGDSALYFCASSATGSGANVLTFGAGSRLTVL.

The rearrangement links TRBV7-2 to TRBJ1-5; D ambiguous. This CDR3 spans 15 amino acids. The germline V gene has CDR1 SGHTA and CDR2 FQGNSA. The V and J ends lost 5 bases and 1 base respectively, with 12 bases between them. CDR3 region: CASSPRHGSNQPQHF. DNA for the CDR3: TGTGCCAGCAGCCCCCGGCACGGGAGCAATCAGCCCCAGCATTTT.

This clone was counted a few times. Here the CDR3 DNA reads TGCAGCGTTGAGCCGTCCCGAGGTGAAAAACTGTTTTTT. It translates to CSVEPSRGEKLFF. The chain couples TRBV29-1 to TRBJ1-4, with D unresolved. Trimming left V 3 bases short and J 7 bases short, with 12 bases between. CDR1 is SQVTM and CDR2 is ANQGSEA in the germline V gene. This CDR3 spans 13 amino acids.

There are a few counts of this clone. This chain links TRBV30 with TRBJ1-6, with D tentatively TRBD1 (6 bases). CDR1 and CDR2 from the germline V gene are GTSNPN and SVGIG (reference sequence). Trimming took 2 bases from V and 6 from J, leaving 11 bases between them. The CDR3 totals 14 residues. DNA of the CDR3: TGTGCCTGGAGTTTAGGCAGGGGTAATTCACCCCTCCACTTT. Its protein product is CAWSLGRGNSPLHF.

The chain couples TRBV27 to TRBJ1-2; TRBD1 matches 8 bases. Germline V gives CDR1 MNHEY, CDR2 SMNVEV (reference sequence). Trimming cost V 6 bases and J 8 bases; bases outside gene matches: 8. This CDR3 has 13 amino acids. In nucleotides, the CDR3 is TGTGCCAGCAGAACCAGGACAGGGCTGGGCTACACCTTC. As protein: CASRTRTGLGYTF.

This chain links TRBV5-1 with TRBJ2-4; D is unresolved. The germline gives CDR1 SGHRS, CDR2 YFSETQ. The CDR3 contains 13 residues. Trimming shortened V by 4 bases and J by 5 bases, and 10 bases separated the two germline ends. Written as DNA, the CDR3 is TGCGCCAGCAGCCCACAATGGGAAAACATTCAGTACTTC. Amino acid sequence: CASSPQWENIQYF.

This clone was observed a few times. The J gene is TRBJ2-3, the V gene TRBV29-1, with no clear D. This CDR3 spans 12 amino acids. The germline gives CDR1 SQVTM, CDR2 ANQGSEA. The V end was cut by 2 bases, the J end by 6 bases, with 9 bases between. CDR3 region: CSVEYGQDTQYF. The CDR3 bases are TGCAGCGTTGAATATGGTCAGGATACGCAGTATTTT.

This chain links TRBV25-1 with TRBJ1-1; weak D call: TRBD1 (5 bases). The CDR3 loop spans 10 amino acids. V was shortened by 3 bases and J by 11 bases, with 7 bases between the two germline ends. The germline gives CDR1 MGHDK, CDR2 SYGVNS. The CDR3 bases are TGTGCCAGCAGTGACAGGGAGGCTTTCTTT. Amino acids: CASSDREAFF.

The gene calls are TRBV9 and TRBJ2-3; either TRBD1 or TRBD2 may fit D (5 bases each). The CDR3 covers 14 residues. Germline CDR1 SGDLS, CDR2 YYNGEE. V was clipped by 2 bases and J by 6 bases, with 13 bases between them. CDR3 in DNA: TGTGCCAGCAGCGTCGGGCTAGAGGGGGATACGCAGTATTTT. It specifies CASSVGLEGDTQYF.

The rearrangement links TRBV5-6 to TRBJ1-1; no firm D call. CDR1 and CDR2 (germline): SGHDT, YYEEEE. The CDR3 loop spans 12 amino acids. Trimming took off 4 bases at V and 2 bases at J, with 6 bases between the two ends. The CDR3 nucleotides read TGTGCCAGCAGCCGAGCCAACACTGAAGCTTTCTTT. It encodes CASSRANTEAFF.

V usage is TRBV30 and J usage is TRBJ2-2; no reliable D call. CDR1 is GTSNPN, CDR2 SVGIG, per germline (reference sequence). Trimming pared 3 bases from V and 6 bases from J, leaving 14 bases between. This CDR3 has 14 amino acids. CDR3 amino acids: CAWREGPWAGELFF. The CDR3 DNA reads as TGTGCCTGGAGGGAAGGACCGTGGGCCGGGGAGCTGTTTTTT. Variable domain in full (rest from reference TRBV30 and TRBJ2-2): SQTIHQWPATLVQPVGSPLSLECTVEGTSNPNLYWYRQAAGRGLQLLFYSVGIGQISSEVPQNLSASRPQDRQFILSSKKLLLSDSGFYLCAWREGPWAGELFFGEGSRLTVL.

The chain uses TRBV6-5 and TRBJ2-7; 7 nucleotides agree with TRBD1. CDR1 and CDR2 from the germline V gene are MNHEY and SVGAGI. Germline trimming cut 5 bases from V and 3 bases from J; bases unmatched to any gene: 7. The CDR3 spans 14 residues. CDR3 sequence (DNA): TGTGCCAGCAGTCCGGACAGGTTTTACTACGAGCAGTACTTC. Its protein product is CASSPDRFYYEQYF.

The chain employs TRBV5-6 and TRBJ2-1, with 9 positions matching TRBD2. There are 15 residues in the CDR3. CDR1 SGHDT and CDR2 YYEEEE come from the germline V gene. The ends lost 0 bases at V and 6 bases at J; junction bases unmatched: 4. The CDR3 DNA sequence: TGTGCCAGCAGCTTGGCGGCGGGGGGGCCCAATGAGCAGTTCTTC. Protein product: CASSLAAGGPNEQFF.

There are a few counts of this clone. V is TRBV5-1 and J is TRBJ1-3, with no clear D. The CDR3 sequence is 13 residues long. Germline V CDR1 and CDR2: SGHRS, YFSETQ. Trimming removed 0 bases at V and 6 bases at J, with 7 bases between. CDR3 sequence reads: CASSLDRANTIYF. The CDR3, as DNA: TGCGCCAGCAGCTTGGACAGAGCAAACACCATATATTTT.

The rearrangement links TRBV25-1 to TRBJ2-3; no definite D call. Per the germline V gene, CDR1 is MGHDK and CDR2 is SYGVNS. Trimming stripped 4 bases from V and 2 bases from J, with 19 bases between. This CDR3 is built from 17 residues. The CDR3 sequence is CASSVDRAAIPTDTQYF. CDR3 coding DNA: TGTGCCAGCAGTGTGGATCGGGCCGCAATTCCCACAGATACGCAGTATTTT.

This chain uses TRBV18 with TRBJ2-7; D unresolved. CDR3 length: 15 residues. Trimming pared 2 bases from V and 7 bases from J, leaving 18 bases between. CDR1 and CDR2 from the germline V gene are KGHSH and LQKENI. CDR3 protein: CASSPRKGRRWEQYF. CDR3 nucleotides: TGTGCCAGCTCACCAAGAAAGGGTAGGCGGTGGGAGCAGTACTTC.

V gene TRBV7-9 combines with J gene TRBJ1-4, with a weak D call TRBD1 (5 bases). Trimming shortened V by 4 bases and J by 5 bases, and 11 bases separated the two germline ends. Germline values: CDR1 SEHNR, CDR2 FQNEAQ (reference sequence). There are 14 residues in the CDR3. For the CDR3, the DNA is TGTGCCAGCAGCTCGTTCGGGGGGAATGAAAAACTGTTTTTT. Translating it yields CASSSFGGNEKLFF.

CDR3 region: CASSTQKNTEAFF. The CDR3 DNA sequence: TGTGCCAGTAGTACACAAAAGAACACTGAAGCTTTCTTT. J is TRBJ1-1 and V is TRBV19; D gene uncertain. This CDR3 contains 13 residues. V was cut by 4 bases and J by 1 base, with 7 bases left in between. CDR1 is LNHDA, CDR2 SQIVND, per germline (reference sequence).

This clone was observed a handful of times. The V gene is TRBV5-1, the J gene TRBJ2-6; D may be TRBD1 (5 bases). This CDR3 spans 16 amino acids. Deletions cut 0 bases from V and 3 bases from J, with 10 bases between. Germline CDR1 and CDR2: SGHRS and YFSETQ. This chain's CDR3 is CASSLVQVNGANVLTF. The CDR3 bases are TGCGCCAGCAGCTTGGTACAGGTTAATGGGGCCAACGTCCTGACTTTC. Complete variable domain (other parts from reference TRBV5-1 and TRBJ2-6): KAGVTQTPRYLIKTRGQQVTLSCSPISGHRSVSWYQQTPGQGLQFLFEYFSETQRNKGNFPGRFSGRQFSNSRSEMNVSTLELGDSALYLCASSLVQVNGANVLTFGAGSRLTVL.